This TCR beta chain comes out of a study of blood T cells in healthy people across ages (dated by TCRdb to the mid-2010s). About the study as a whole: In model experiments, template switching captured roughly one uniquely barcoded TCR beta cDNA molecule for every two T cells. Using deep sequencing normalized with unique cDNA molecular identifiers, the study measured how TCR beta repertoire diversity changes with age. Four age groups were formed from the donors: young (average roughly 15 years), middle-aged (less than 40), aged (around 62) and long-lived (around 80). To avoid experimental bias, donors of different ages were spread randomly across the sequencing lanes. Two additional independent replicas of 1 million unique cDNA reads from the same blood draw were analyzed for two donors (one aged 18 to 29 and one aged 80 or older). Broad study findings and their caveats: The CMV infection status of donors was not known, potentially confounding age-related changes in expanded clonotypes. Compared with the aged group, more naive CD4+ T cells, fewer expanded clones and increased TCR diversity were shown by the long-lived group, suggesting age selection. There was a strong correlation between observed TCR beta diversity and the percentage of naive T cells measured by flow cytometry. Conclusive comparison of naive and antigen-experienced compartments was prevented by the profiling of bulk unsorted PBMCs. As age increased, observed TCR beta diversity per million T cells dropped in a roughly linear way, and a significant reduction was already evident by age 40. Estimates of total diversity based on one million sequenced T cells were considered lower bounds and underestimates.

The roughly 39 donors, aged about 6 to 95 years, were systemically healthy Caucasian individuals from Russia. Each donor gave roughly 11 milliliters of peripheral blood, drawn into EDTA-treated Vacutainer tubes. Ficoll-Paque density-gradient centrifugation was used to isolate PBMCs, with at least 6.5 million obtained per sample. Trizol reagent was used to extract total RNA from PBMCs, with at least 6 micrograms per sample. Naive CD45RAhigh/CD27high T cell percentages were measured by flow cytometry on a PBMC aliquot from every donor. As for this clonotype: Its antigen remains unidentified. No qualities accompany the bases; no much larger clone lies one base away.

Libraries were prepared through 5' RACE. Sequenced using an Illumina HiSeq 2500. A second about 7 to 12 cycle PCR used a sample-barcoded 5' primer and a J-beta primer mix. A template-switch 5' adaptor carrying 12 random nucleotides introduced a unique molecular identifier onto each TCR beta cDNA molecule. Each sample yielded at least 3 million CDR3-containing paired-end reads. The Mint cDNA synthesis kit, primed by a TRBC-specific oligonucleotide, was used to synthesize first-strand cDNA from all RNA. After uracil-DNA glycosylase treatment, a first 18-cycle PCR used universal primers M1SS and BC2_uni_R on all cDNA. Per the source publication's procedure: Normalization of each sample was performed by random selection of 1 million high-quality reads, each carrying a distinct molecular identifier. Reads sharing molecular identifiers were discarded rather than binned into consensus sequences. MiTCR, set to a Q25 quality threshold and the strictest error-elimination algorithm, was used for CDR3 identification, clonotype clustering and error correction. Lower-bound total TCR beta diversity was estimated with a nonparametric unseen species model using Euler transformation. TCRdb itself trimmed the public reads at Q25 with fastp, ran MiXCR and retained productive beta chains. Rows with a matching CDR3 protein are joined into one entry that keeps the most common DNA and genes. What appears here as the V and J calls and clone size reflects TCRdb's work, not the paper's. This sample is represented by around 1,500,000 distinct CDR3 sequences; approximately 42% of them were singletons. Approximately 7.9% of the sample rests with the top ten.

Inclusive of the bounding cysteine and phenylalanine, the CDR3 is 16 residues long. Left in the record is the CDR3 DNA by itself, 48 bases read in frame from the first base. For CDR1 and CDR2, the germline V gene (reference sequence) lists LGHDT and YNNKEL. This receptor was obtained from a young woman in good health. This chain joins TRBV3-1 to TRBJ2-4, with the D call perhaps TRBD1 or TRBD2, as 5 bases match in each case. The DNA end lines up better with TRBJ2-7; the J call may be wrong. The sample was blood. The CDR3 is CASSQGTGTTSYEQYF. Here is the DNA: TGTGCCAGCAGCCAAGGCACCGGGACGACCAGCTACGAGCAGTACTTC.